The T cell receptor beta chain described here comes from a study of T-cell reconstitution after alpha-beta-depleted transplantation in children. Trimming at V came to 4 bases and at J to 6 bases, leaving 5 bases not matched to a gene. There are 14 residues in the CDR3. In its sample, this clonotype was seen many times. Unique molecular identifiers were incorporated during preparation of the TCRbeta library. TCRdb reprocessed the PCR reads via MiXCR and lists one record per CDR3 protein. This table has about 610,000 distinct CDR3 sequences, over 9.5% appearing once. The rearrangement joins TRBV12-3 or TRBV12-4 to TRBJ2-1; TRBD2 matches 8 bases. This sample comprised PBMCs from the stem cell graft donor, obtained from the stem cell graft. This clonotype was sampled from a human donor who donated a stem cell graft to a child with acute myeloid leukemia. The chain's CDR3 is CASSSGGGLNEQFF. The CDR3 nucleotides read TGTGCCAGCAGTTCCGGGGGGGGGCTCAATGAGCAGTTCTTC.